A selection of T cell receptor beta chains follows, all from one sample in a study of T cell repertoires in cytomegalovirus infection. Their antigens remain unidentified. TCRdb re-derived calls from the reads in MiXCR, one entry per CDR3 protein. The sample contains fewer than 350,000 distinct CDR3 sequences, about 29% of which appear only once. The material sequenced was cultured PBMCs, taken from culture after CMV antigen stimulation. The receptors derive from a human donor in good health (CMV status not recorded). Some clones in this sample may be carry-over from other donors' samples. CDR3s include the opening cysteine and the closing phenylalanine or tryptophan. Each record gives: D gene, V gene, clone size, CDR3 length, J gene, CDR3 DNA, CDR3 protein. D genes are given only for firm matches. The listing skips clone size in some rows; elsewhere it reads once, few, many or a size class.

>TRBD2|TRBV7-2|many|16|TRBJ2-1
TGTGCCAGCAGCTTAGGGGCGGGAGTGACCTACAATGAGCAGTTCTTC
CASSLGAGVTYNEQFF
>-|TRBV14|once|13|TRBJ2-1
TGTGCCAGCAGCCAAGATCGAAGGAATGAGCAGTTCTTC
CASSQDRRNEQFF
>TRBD1|TRBV19|-|12|TRBJ1-1
TGTGCCAGTAGTACTACGGGACAGGGAGCTTTCTTT
CASSTTGQGAFF
>-|TRBV3-1|few|14|TRBJ2-1
TGTGCCAGCAGCGAAGGGAACGGGGTACGTGAGCAGTTCTTC
CASSEGNGVREQFF
>-|TRBV5-4|-|17|TRBJ1-5
TGTGCCAGCAGTCAACCATGCCGGGCCCTCCTCAATCAGCCCCAGCATTTT
CASSQPCRALLNQPQHF
>TRBD2|TRBV20-1|few|16|TRBJ2-1
TGCAGTGCTAGAGGACAGAGCGGGAGTCGCTACAATGAGCAGTTCTTC
CSARGQSGSRYNEQFF
>TRBD2|TRBV5-1|-|23|TRBJ2-5
TGCGCCAGCAGCCCCAGGGACAGGAGGACGACTAGCGGGAGGCCCCTCAGTGGAGAGACCCAGTACTTC
CASSPRDRRTTSGRPLSGETQYF
>TRBD2|TRBV2|few|20|TRBJ2-3
TGTGCCAGCAGTGAAGCGGGACTAGCGGGCGATCTGCGAAGCACAGATACGCAGTATTTT
CASSEAGLAGDLRSTDTQYF
>-|TRBV20-1|few|14|TRBJ1-4
TGCAGTGCCCGCCGGACATTAACTAATGAAAAACTGTTTTTT
CSARRTLTNEKLFF
>-|TRBV4-2|once|14|TRBJ1-1
TGTGCCAGCAGCCCCCACCCCCGGGACACTGAAGCTTTCTTT
CASSPHPRDTEAFF
>TRBD2|TRBV28|few|16|TRBJ2-1
TGTGCCAGCAGTTCCATTAGCGGGGGCCGGATTAATGAGCAGTTCTTC
CASSSISGGRINEQFF
>-|TRBV12-3/TRBV12-4|-|15|TRBJ2-2
TGTGCCAGCAGTTTTATTGGGGGAAGTGGCGGGGAGCTGTTTTTT
CASSFIGGSGGELFF